This entry concerns a single TCR beta chain. Its target is not known. The sample belongs to a study of post-analysis software for immune sequencing data. General study points: Patients had higher frequencies than controls of roughly 5 TRBV segments, including TRBV5-6, TRBV5-1 and TRBV20-1.

The CDR3 covers 16 residues. Trimming took 2 bases from V and 6 from J; bases not matched to a gene: 12. Germline V gene sequence: CDR1 KGHSH, CDR2 LQKENI. Included in the TCR beta cDNA libraries were unique molecular identifiers. Each CDR3 protein is one row after TCRdb ran MiXCR on the PCR reads. The table has 400,000 to 500,000 distinct CDR3 sequences, about 40% seen once. This chain uses TRBV18 with TRBJ2-7, with 8 bases that match TRBD1. Sequenced material: blood. This TCR came from a girl aged 2-15 years with multiple sclerosis. CDR3 nucleotide sequence: TGTGCCAGCTCACCAGCCGGGACAGGAGCCTTACTCGAGCAGTACTTC. This encodes CASSPAGTGALLEQYF.